In this sample, the clone carrying this T cell receptor (beta chain) turned up many times. Alongside a J-beta primer mix, a sample-barcoded 5' primer served in a second PCR lasting about 7 to 12 cycles. Sequencing recovered at least 3 million CDR3-containing paired-end reads from each sample. One entry per CDR3 protein results from TCRdb running MiXCR on the 5' RACE reads. Among roughly 800,000 distinct CDR3 sequences listed, approximately 53% were seen once. This specimen comes from a study of blood T cells in healthy people across ages. This CDR3 has 14 amino acids. The ends were cut back, 0 bases at V and 0 bases at J, with 6 bases in the middle. Germline V gene sequence: CDR1 SQVTM, CDR2 ANQGSEA.

This TCR was recovered from an elderly man in good health. The sequenced sample consisted of blood. V usage is TRBV29-1 and J usage is TRBJ2-4; D uncertain. This CDR3 reads CSVEDGLAKNIQYF. The CDR3 DNA is TGCAGCGTTGAAGACGGGCTAGCCAAAAACATTCAGTACTTC.